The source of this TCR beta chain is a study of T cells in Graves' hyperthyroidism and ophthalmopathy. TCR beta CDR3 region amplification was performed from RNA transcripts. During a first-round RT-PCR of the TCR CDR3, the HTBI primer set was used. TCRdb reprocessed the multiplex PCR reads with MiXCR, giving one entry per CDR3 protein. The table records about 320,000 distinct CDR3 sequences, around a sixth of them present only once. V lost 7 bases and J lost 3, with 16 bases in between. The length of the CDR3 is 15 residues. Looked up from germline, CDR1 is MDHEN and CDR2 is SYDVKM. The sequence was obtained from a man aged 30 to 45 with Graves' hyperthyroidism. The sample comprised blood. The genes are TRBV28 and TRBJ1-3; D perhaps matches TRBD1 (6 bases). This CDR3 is CASIPAGGGGNTIYF. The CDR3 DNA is TGTGCCAGCATCCCCGCCGGAGGGGGTGGAAACACCATATATTTT. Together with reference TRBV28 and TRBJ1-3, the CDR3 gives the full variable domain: DVKVTQSSRYLVKRTGEKVFLECVQDMDHENMFWYRQDPGLGLRLIYFSYDVKMKEKGDIPEGYSVSREKKERFSLILESASTNQTSMYLCASIPAGGGGNTIYFGEGSWLTVV.